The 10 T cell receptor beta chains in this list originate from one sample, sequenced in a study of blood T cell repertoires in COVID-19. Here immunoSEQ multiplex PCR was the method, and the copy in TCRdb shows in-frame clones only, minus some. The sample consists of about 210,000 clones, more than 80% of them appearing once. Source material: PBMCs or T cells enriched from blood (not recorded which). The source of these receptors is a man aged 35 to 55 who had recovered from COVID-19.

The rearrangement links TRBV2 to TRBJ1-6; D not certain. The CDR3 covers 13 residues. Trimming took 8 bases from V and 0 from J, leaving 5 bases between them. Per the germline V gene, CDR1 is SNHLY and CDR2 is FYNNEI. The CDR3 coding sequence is TGTGCCAGCCGCGTCTCCTATAATTCACCCCTCCACTTT. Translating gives CASRVSYNSPLHF.

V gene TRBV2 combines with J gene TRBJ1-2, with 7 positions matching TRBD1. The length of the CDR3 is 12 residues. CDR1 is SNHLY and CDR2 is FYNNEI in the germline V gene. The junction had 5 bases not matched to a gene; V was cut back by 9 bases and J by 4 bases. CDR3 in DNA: TGTGCCAGTGGGACAGTCACCTATGGCTACACCTTC. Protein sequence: CASGTVTYGYTF.

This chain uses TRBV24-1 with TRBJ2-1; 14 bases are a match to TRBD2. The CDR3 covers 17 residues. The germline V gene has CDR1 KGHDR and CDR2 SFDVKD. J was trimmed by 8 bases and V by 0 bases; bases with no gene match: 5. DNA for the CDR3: TGTGCCACCAGTGATTTGCGACTAGCGGGAGGGCCGGATGAGCAGTTCTTC. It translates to CATSDLRLAGGPDEQFF.

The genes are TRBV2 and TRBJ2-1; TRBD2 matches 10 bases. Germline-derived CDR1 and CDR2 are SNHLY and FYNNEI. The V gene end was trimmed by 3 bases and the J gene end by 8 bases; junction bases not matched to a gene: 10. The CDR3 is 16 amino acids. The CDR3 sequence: CASSEAATSGNHEQFF. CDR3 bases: TGTGCCAGCAGTGAGGCGGCAACTAGCGGGAACCATGAGCAGTTCTTC.

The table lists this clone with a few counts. CDR3 protein: CASSRKGLGFYNSPLHF. The CDR3 coding sequence is TGTGCCAGCAGCCGAAAGGGGCTCGGCTTTTATAATTCACCCCTCCACTTT. This sequence joins TRBV3-1 (or the pseudogene TRBV3-2) and TRBJ1-6; TRBD1 is a possible D gene (5 bases). V gave up 4 bases and J gave up 4 bases, with 17 bases separating them. Per germline, CDR1 LGHDT and CDR2 YNNKEL (reference sequence). The CDR3 has 17 amino acids.

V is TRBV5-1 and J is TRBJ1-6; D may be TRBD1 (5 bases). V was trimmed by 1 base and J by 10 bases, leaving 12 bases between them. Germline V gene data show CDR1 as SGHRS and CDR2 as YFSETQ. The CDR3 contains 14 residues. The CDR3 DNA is TGCGCCAGCAGCTTGCATATAGGGGAATCACCCCTCCACTTT. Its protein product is CASSLHIGESPLHF.

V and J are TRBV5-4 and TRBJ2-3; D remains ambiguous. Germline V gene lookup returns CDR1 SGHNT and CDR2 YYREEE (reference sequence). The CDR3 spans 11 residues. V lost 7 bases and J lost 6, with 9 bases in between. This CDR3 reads CASRLRDTQYF. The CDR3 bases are TGTGCCAGCCGCCTTCGGGATACGCAGTATTTT.

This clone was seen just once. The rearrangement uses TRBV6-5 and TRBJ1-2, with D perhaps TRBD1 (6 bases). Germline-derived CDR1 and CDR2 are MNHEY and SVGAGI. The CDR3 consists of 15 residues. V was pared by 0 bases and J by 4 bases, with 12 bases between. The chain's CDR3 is CASSYSTGGAYGYTF. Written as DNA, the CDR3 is TGTGCCAGCAGTTACTCTACTGGGGGCGCCTATGGCTACACCTTC.

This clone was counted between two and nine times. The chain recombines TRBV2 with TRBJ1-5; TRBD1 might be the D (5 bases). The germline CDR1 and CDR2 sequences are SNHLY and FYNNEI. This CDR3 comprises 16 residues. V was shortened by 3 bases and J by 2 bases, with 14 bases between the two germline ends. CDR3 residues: CASSEGEGRGNQPQHF. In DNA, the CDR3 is TGTGCCAGCAGTGAGGGGGAGGGAAGGGGCAATCAGCCCCAGCATTTT.

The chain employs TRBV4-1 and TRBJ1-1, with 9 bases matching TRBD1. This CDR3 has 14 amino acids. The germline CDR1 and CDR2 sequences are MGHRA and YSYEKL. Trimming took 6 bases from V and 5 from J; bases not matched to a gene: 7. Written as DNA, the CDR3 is TGCGCCAGCAGGCTGGACAGGGGAGATACTGAAGCTTTCTTT. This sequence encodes CASRLDRGDTEAFF.